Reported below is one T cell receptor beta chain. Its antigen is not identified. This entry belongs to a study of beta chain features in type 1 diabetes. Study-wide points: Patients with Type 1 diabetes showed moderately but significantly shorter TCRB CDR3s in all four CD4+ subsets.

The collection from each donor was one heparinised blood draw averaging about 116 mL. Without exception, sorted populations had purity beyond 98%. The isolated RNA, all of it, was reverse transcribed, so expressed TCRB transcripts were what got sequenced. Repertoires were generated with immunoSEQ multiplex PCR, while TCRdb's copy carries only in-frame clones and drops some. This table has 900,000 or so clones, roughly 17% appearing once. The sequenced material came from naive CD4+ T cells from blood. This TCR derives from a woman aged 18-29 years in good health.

CDR3 loop: CASSQDGGQGGFGGELFF. Here the CDR3 DNA reads TGCGCCAGCAGCCAAGACGGCGGACAGGGAGGGTTCGGCGGGGAGCTGTTTTTT. The chain couples TRBV4-1 to TRBJ2-2, with a tentative D call TRBD1 (8 bases). Trimming stripped 0 bases from V and 7 bases from J, with 21 bases between. Germline V lookup: CDR1 MGHRA, CDR2 YSYEKL. The CDR3 is 18 residues long.